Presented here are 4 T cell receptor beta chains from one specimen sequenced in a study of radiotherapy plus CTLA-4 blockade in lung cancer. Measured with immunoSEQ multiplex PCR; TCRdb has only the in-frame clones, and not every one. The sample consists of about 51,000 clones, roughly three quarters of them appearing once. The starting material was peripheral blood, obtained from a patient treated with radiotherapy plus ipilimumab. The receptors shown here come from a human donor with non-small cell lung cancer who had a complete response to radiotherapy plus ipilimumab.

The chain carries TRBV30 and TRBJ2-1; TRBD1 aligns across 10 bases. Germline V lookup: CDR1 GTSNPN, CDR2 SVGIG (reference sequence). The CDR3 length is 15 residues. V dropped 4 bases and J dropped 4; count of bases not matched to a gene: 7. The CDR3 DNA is TGTGCCTGGAACAACGACAGGGGGCGTTACAATGAGCAGTTCTTC. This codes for CAWNNDRGRYNEQFF.

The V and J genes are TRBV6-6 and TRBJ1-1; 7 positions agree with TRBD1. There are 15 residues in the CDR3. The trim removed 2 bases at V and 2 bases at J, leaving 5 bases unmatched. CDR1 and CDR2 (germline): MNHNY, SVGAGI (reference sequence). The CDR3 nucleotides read TGTGCCAGCAGTTACCCGGGACAGCCCAACACTGAAGCTTTCTTT. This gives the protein CASSYPGQPNTEAFF.

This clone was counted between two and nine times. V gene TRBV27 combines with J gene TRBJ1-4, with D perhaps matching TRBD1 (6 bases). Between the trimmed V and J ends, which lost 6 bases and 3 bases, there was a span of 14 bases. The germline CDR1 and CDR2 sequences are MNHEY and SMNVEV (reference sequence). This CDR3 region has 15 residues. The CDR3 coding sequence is TGTGCCAGCAGCCTAGGGGGACAACCTAATGAAAAACTGTTTTTT. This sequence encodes CASSLGGQPNEKLFF.

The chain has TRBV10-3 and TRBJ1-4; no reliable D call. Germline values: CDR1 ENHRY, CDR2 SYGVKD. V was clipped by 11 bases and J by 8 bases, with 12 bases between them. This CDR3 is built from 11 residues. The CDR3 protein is CASSRGEKLFF. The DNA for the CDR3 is TGTGCCTCCTCCAGAGGAGAAAAACTGTTTTTT.